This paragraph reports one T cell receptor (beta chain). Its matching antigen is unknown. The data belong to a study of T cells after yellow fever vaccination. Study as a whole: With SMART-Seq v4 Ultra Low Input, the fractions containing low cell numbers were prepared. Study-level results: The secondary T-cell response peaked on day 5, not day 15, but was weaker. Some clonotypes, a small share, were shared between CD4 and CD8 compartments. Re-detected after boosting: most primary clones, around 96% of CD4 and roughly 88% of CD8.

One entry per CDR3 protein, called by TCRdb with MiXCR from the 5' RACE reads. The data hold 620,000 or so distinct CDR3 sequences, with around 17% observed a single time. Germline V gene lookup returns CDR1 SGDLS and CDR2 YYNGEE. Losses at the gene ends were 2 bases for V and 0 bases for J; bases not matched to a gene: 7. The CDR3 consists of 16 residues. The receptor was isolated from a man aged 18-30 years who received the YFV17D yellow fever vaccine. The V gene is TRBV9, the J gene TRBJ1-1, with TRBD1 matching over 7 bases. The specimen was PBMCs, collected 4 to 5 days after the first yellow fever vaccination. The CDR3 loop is CASSVDKQGLNTEAFF. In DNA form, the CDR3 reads TGTGCCAGCAGCGTGGACAAACAGGGGTTGAACACTGAAGCTTTCTTT. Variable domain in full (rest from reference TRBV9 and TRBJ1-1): DSGVTQTPKHLITATGQRVTLRCSPRSGDLSVYWYQQSLDQGLQFLIQYYNGEERAKGNILERFSAQQFPDLHSELNLSSLELGDSALYFCASSVDKQGLNTEAFFGQGTRLTVV.